This TCR beta chain derives from a study of blood T cells in healthy people across ages. Overall study: When template switching was applied, about one barcoded beta molecule was captured per two T cells.

Every sample had a minimum of 6.5 million PBMCs isolated. Germline V gene sequence: CDR1 SNHLY, CDR2 FYNNEI. Trimming at V came to 10 bases and at J to 2 bases, leaving 10 bases not matched to a gene. This CDR3 has 14 amino acids. Study-level findings and limits: Percentage of naive T cells showed a strong correlation with TCR beta diversity.

Of note for this clonotype: The antigen is undetermined.

The use of a sample-barcoded 5' primer and a J-beta primer mix characterized a second PCR of about 6 to 12 cycles. A template-switch adaptor that had 12 random nucleotides put a tag on each cDNA molecule. TCRdb processed the 5' RACE reads anew with MiXCR; each CDR3 protein has one entry. The sample gives roughly 680,000 distinct CDR3 sequences, 52% of which show up once; approximately 13% is in the top ten. This chain links TRBV2 with TRBJ2-5, with TRBD1 matching over 7 bases. The receptor comes from a woman aged 80 or over in good health. Specimen: blood. The CDR3 DNA follows: TGTGCCACAGGGGGACAGACACAACAAGAGACCCAGTACTTC. Protein product: CATGGQTQQETQYF.